This TCR beta chain originates from a study of graft-versus-host responses after intestinal transplantation. Study context: Recipients received multivisceral, liver-intestinal, or isolated intestinal transplants. Anti-thymocyte globulin induction was given to all recipients, followed by tacrolimus and steroids for 3 to 4 years. Study observations and caveats: There was an association between peak levels of circulating GvH clones and early post-transplant HvG declines.

TCRdb's copy holds only in-frame clones and misses some; the assay was immunoSEQ multiplex PCR. The data show over 100,000 clones, 90% to 95% seen once. The V and J ends lost 3 bases and 4 bases respectively, with 3 bases between them. The CDR3 runs 11 residues. The V gene's germline CDR1 is MNHNS and CDR2 SASEGT. To note about this clone: Its antigen is not known.

The chain couples TRBV6-1 to TRBJ2-5, with D unclear. This material consisted of unstimulated CD4+ T cells sorted from spleen or lymph node cells, taken before intestinal transplant. This clonotype was obtained from a human donor who received an intestinal transplant. The DNA for the CDR3 is TGTGCCAGCAGTGAGAGAGAGACCCAGTACTTC. Amino acids: CASSERETQYF.